These 16 T cell receptor beta chains were all obtained from the same sample, sequenced in a study of cytomegalovirus exposure and HLA in healthy donors. With 60 Vbeta and 13 Jbeta primers, the PCR was carried out. Data came from immunoSEQ multiplex PCR; TCRdb stores just in-frame clones and leaves some out. This table has around 130,000 clones, 80% appearing once. The sequencing sample was made of PBMCs. These receptors were obtained from a young man in good health and CMV-seronegative.

This clone was observed a single time. The V call is TRBV5-1, the J call TRBJ2-7, with D unresolved. V was cut by 1 base and J by 2 bases, with 4 bases left in between. There are 12 residues in the CDR3. Per the germline V gene, CDR1 is SGHRS and CDR2 is YFSETQ. CDR3 coding DNA: TGCGCCAGCAGCTTGAGAGCCTACGAGCAGTACTTC. Encoded protein: CASSLRAYEQYF.

The CDR3, as DNA: TGTGCCAGCAGCCTAATACAGGGGGCAAGTGAAGCTTTCTTT. This gives the protein CASSLIQGASEAFF. This chain joins TRBV5-6 and TRBJ1-1, with 9 bases matching TRBD1. In germline, CDR1 is SGHDT, CDR2 YYEEEE. The junction had 8 bases not matched to a gene; V was cut back by 4 bases and J by 7 bases. The CDR3 loop spans 14 amino acids. The full variable domain, in which reference TRBV5-6 and TRBJ1-1 provide the parts outside the CDR3, is DAGVTQSPTHLIKTRGQQVTLRCSPKSGHDTVSWYQQALGQGPQFIFQYYEEEERQRGNFPDRFSGHQFPNYSSELNVNALLLGDSALYLCASSLIQGASEAFFGQGTRLTVV.

The chain employs TRBV4-2 and TRBJ2-5, with 13 positions matching TRBD2. With V trimmed by 0 bases and J by 5 bases, 3 bases remained unmatched. CDR1 is LGHNA, CDR2 YNFKEQ, per germline. CDR3 length equals 16 residues. In DNA form, the CDR3 reads TGTGCCAGCAGCCAAGATAGGACTAGCGGGAGTGAGACCCAGTACTTC. Encoded protein: CASSQDRTSGSETQYF.

The rearrangement links TRBV19 to TRBJ2-5; D remains unclear. Trimming took off 1 base at V and 2 bases at J, with 5 bases between the two ends. Germline V gives CDR1 LNHDA, CDR2 SQIVND (reference sequence). The CDR3 runs to 13 residues. The CDR3 DNA reads as TGTGCCAGTAGTATAGCCAGGCAAGAGACCCAGTACTTC. Residues: CASSIARQETQYF.

The chain joins TRBV28 to TRBJ2-7; TRBD1 agrees at 9 bases. The germline V gene has CDR1 MDHEN and CDR2 SYDVKM. The CDR3 is made up of 16 amino acids. The trim removed 1 base at V and 4 bases at J, leaving 8 bases unmatched. The CDR3 nucleotides are TGTGCCAGCAGTTTATATCGAGACAGGGGGTTGTACGAGCAGTACTTC. This encodes CASSLYRDRGLYEQYF.

The chain joins TRBV5-6 to TRBJ2-5, with TRBD2 matching over 8 bases. The J call may be mistaken, given a closer DNA end match to TRBJ2-7. Germline CDR1 SGHDT, CDR2 YYEEEE. The CDR3 covers 12 residues. The CDR3 DNA reads TGTGCCAGCGCCGGGACTAGCTACGAGCAGTACTTC. Translating gives CASAGTSYEQYF.

The chain uses TRBV18 and TRBJ2-1; 14 bases are a match to TRBD2. Germline assignment: CDR1 KGHSH and CDR2 LQKENI. Losses at the gene ends were 3 bases for V and 1 base for J; bases not matched to a gene: 5. The CDR3 is made up of 18 amino acids. DNA of the CDR3: TGTGCCAGCTCACCGCCGGGACTAGCGGGAGTGTCCTACAATGAGCAGTTCTTC. It codes for CASSPPGLAGVSYNEQFF. Filled out from reference TRBV18 and TRBJ2-1, the complete variable domain reads NAGVMQNPRHLVRRRGQEARLRCSPMKGHSHVYWYRQLPEEGLKFMVYLQKENIIDESGMPKERFSAEFPKEGPSILRIQQVVRGDSAAYFCASSPPGLAGVSYNEQFFGPGTRLTVL.

The V and J genes are TRBV2 and TRBJ2-2; 7 nucleotides agree with TRBD2. Per the germline V gene, CDR1 is SNHLY and CDR2 is FYNNEI. This CDR3 is built from 15 residues. V dropped 11 bases and J dropped 0; count of bases not matched to a gene: 9. Here the CDR3 reads CAQGRGDTNTGELFF. Written as DNA, the CDR3 is TGTGCCCAAGGGAGGGGAGATACGAACACCGGGGAGCTGTTTTTT.

This clone has a single count. The chain couples TRBV10-3 to TRBJ1-4, with 10 bases identical to TRBD1. The CDR3 contains 15 residues. With V trimmed by 3 bases and J by 11 bases, 9 bases remained unmatched. Germline V gene sequence: CDR1 ENHRY, CDR2 SYGVKD. As DNA, the CDR3 is TGTGCCATCAGTGAATTGTGGGACAGGGGTATGAAACTGTTTTTT. This translates into CAISELWDRGMKLFF.

J is TRBJ1-3 and V is TRBV5-8; TRBD1 aligns across 7 bases. Germline V gene lookup returns CDR1 SGHTS and CDR2 YDEGEE. The CDR3 extends over 16 amino acids. V gave up 3 bases and J gave up 2 bases; unmatched junction bases: 8. The CDR3, as DNA: TGTGCCAGCAGCTCAACCGGGACAGACACTGGAAACACCATATATTTT. It specifies CASSSTGTDTGNTIYF.

V usage is TRBV18 and J usage is TRBJ2-7, with 8 bases fitting TRBD1. The V gene end was trimmed by 5 bases and the J gene end by 6 bases; junction bases not matched to a gene: 9. This CDR3 is 14 amino acids long. Germline assignment: CDR1 KGHSH and CDR2 LQKENI. The CDR3 DNA reads as TGTGCCAGCTCAGTAGGACAGGGCCTCCTCGAGCAGTACTTC. The encoded protein is CASSVGQGLLEQYF.

This chain links TRBV18 with TRBJ1-1; D gene uncertain. Germline V gene lookup returns CDR1 KGHSH and CDR2 LQKENI. The length of the CDR3 is 14 residues. V lost 3 bases and J lost 3, with 11 bases in between. CDR3 sequence (DNA): TGTGCCAGCTCACCGACGGATCGGGACACTGAAGCTTTCTTT. It specifies CASSPTDRDTEAFF.

The chain couples TRBV7-9 to TRBJ2-7, with 8 bases identical to TRBD2. The CDR3 covers 15 residues. Trimming cost V 3 bases and J 0 bases; bases outside gene matches: 4. Germline loops: CDR1 SEHNR, CDR2 FQNEAQ (reference sequence). CDR3 loop: CASSFSGKSSYEQYF. In DNA, the CDR3 is TGTGCCAGCAGCTTTAGCGGGAAGAGCTCCTACGAGCAGTACTTC.

The chain has TRBV7-9 and TRBJ2-7; 7 bases line up with TRBD1. The V gene end was trimmed by 7 bases and the J gene end by 7 bases; junction bases not matched to a gene: 7. Germline-derived CDR1 and CDR2 are SEHNR and FQNEAQ (reference sequence). This CDR3 spans 12 amino acids. The CDR3 sequence: CASNEGQLEQYF. CDR3 DNA sequence: TGTGCCAGCAACGAGGGACAGCTTGAGCAGTACTTC.

J is TRBJ2-5 and V is TRBV5-1; 8 nucleotides line up with TRBD2. Unmatched junction bases numbered 4, after V lost 3 bases and J lost 3 bases. Germline values: CDR1 SGHRS, CDR2 YFSETQ. The CDR3 is 14 amino acids. CDR3 sequence: CASSWPGGEETQYF. The CDR3 nucleotides read TGCGCCAGCAGCTGGCCGGGGGGGGAAGAGACCCAGTACTTC.

The chain is built from TRBV28 and TRBJ2-7; 10 bases agree with TRBD2. This CDR3 has 16 amino acids. V lost 2 bases, J lost 3 bases, and 7 bases stayed unmatched. Germline V gene data show CDR1 as MDHEN and CDR2 as SYDVKM. In DNA form, the CDR3 reads TGTGCCAGCAGTTTAGGTCCTAGCGGGAGCTTCTACGAGCAGTACTTC. Its translation: CASSLGPSGSFYEQYF. The full variable domain, completed using reference TRBV28 and TRBJ2-7, is DVKVTQSSRYLVKRTGEKVFLECVQDMDHENMFWYRQDPGLGLRLIYFSYDVKMKEKGDIPEGYSVSREKKERFSLILESASTNQTSMYLCASSLGPSGSFYEQYFGPGTRLTVT.